The source of this TCR beta chain is a study of blood T cell repertoires in COVID-19. At the level of the study: Samples representing acute and convalescent COVID-19 were sourced from the United States, Italy and Spain. Sample material is recorded as cDNA or gDNA derived from T cells, B-cell-depleted T cells, or PBMCs.

V lost 7 bases and J lost 3; bases outside the gene matches: 8. CDR1 and CDR2 (germline): SGHVS, FQNEAQ. This CDR3 contains 14 residues. Authors' methods: Quantification of nucleated cells was approximated via reference gene primer amplification. Using immunoSEQ multiplex PCR, the repertoire was profiled, and TCRdb retains in-frame clones only, with some absent. That table furnishes V, J and clone size, whereas the DNA furnished D and trimming. The sample yields 130,000 to 150,000 clones, around nine tenths seen once. The sequence was collected from a woman aged 50 to 60 with acute or convalescent COVID-19. The chain uses TRBV7-8 and TRBJ2-7, with TRBD2 matching over 8 bases. Sample: peripheral blood. The CDR3 is CASTTGTRVYEQYF. The CDR3 nucleotides read TGTGCCAGCACTACCGGGACTAGAGTCTACGAGCAGTACTTC.